The source of this T cell receptor (beta chain) is a study of sequential checkpoint blockade in melanoma. The table lists this clone with a few counts. Antigen unknown. Sequencing used immunoSEQ multiplex PCR; TCRdb keeps in-frame clones, though not all of them. This sample has approximately 3,000 clones, with around 17% found just once. Documented treatment: randomized to nivolumab then ipilimumab (arm A) or the reverse (arm B). The CDR3 loop spans 14 amino acids. The V gene's germline CDR1 is SGDLS and CDR2 YYNGEE. V lost 3 bases to trimming and J lost 1 base; unmatched junction nucleotides: 2. Whole-study results and caveats: For nivolumab-first patients, baseline tumor clonality was associated with response. Clinical benefit was about 30 times likelier when tumor T-cell fraction and clonality increased.

The material was tumor tissue (inferred from file names), obtained from a patient given nivolumab and ipilimumab in sequence. The receptor was derived from a human donor with melanoma. This chain uses TRBV9 with TRBJ2-5, with TRBD2 identical over 8 bases. Here the CDR3 DNA reads TGTGCCAGCAGCGCAACTAGCGGCCAAGAGACCCAGTACTTC. Translation gives CASSATSGQETQYF.